Below, 24 T cell receptor beta chains from the same sample are listed, as sequenced in a study of blood T cell repertoires in COVID-19. Data came from immunoSEQ multiplex PCR; TCRdb stores just in-frame clones and leaves some out. The sample holds some 270,000 clones; approximately 91% are singletons and the top ten take about 1.7%. Sequencing used PBMCs or T cells enriched from blood (not recorded which). The receptors here all came from a woman between 35 and 50 years old who had recovered from COVID-19.

V and J are TRBV5-6 and TRBJ1-2, with 7 bases fitting TRBD1. Germline CDR1 reads SGHDT; CDR2 reads YYEEEE. Trimming took 0 bases from V and 5 from J; bases not matched to a gene: 4. CDR3 length: 14 residues. The CDR3 region is CASSLARDRYGYTF. In DNA form, the CDR3 reads TGTGCCAGCAGCTTGGCCCGGGACAGATATGGCTACACCTTC.

This chain joins TRBV7-9 and TRBJ2-7; D is perhaps TRBD1 (6 bases). This CDR3 is built from 14 residues. The ends were cut back, 3 bases at V and 2 bases at J, with 11 bases in the middle. CDR1 and CDR2 (germline): SEHNR, FQNEAQ (reference sequence). The CDR3 spells CASSFPGHPYEQYF. CDR3 in DNA: TGTGCCAGCAGCTTCCCGGGACACCCCTACGAGCAGTACTTC.

CDR3 loop: CASSFISGQSSGNTIYF. In DNA form, the CDR3 reads TGCGCCAGCAGCTTTATAAGCGGACAGAGCTCTGGAAACACCATATATTTT. The rearrangement joins TRBV5-1 to TRBJ1-3, with a tentative D call TRBD1 (6 bases). Trimming removed 2 bases from V and 0 bases from J, with 15 bases in between. The germline V gene encodes CDR1 SGHRS and CDR2 YFSETQ. The CDR3 is 17 residues long.

The V call is TRBV9, the J call TRBJ2-3, with 9 nucleotides matching TRBD2. The CDR3 contains 16 residues. The germline gives CDR1 SGDLS, CDR2 YYNGEE. V shed 4 bases and J 3 bases; nucleotides not matched to a gene: 9. The CDR3 sequence is CASSPDRRGGTDTQYF. The CDR3 region has the DNA TGTGCCAGCAGCCCCGACCGGCGGGGGGGTACAGATACGCAGTATTTT.

J is TRBJ2-2 and V is TRBV7-2; TRBD1 is a possible D gene (6 bases). Trimming pared 1 base from V and 11 bases from J, leaving 14 bases between. CDR3 length: 14 residues. From germline, CDR1 is SGHTA and CDR2 FQGNSA. CDR3 nucleotide sequence: TGTGCCAGCAGCTTAGTACAGGGTACGCGTGAGCTGTTTTTT. Its translation is CASSLVQGTRELFF. Together with reference TRBV7-2 and TRBJ2-2, the CDR3 gives the full variable domain: GAGVSQSPSNKVTEKGKDVELRCDPISGHTALYWYRQSLGQGLEFLIYFQGNSAPDKSGLPSDRFSAERTGGSVSTLTIQRTQQEDSAVYLCASSLVQGTRELFFGEGSRLTVL.

V and J are TRBV3-1 (or the pseudogene TRBV3-2) and TRBJ2-2; D might be TRBD1 (6 bases). There are 13 residues in the CDR3. CDR1 and CDR2 from the germline V gene are LGHDT and YNNKEL (reference sequence). Trimming shortened V by 4 bases and J by 6 bases, and 9 bases separated the two germline ends. CDR3 in amino acids: CASSLNRAGELFF. The CDR3 coding sequence is TGTGCCAGCAGCCTAAACAGGGCCGGGGAGCTGTTTTTT.

The chain recombines TRBV5-1 with TRBJ2-1; 8 positions agree with TRBD1. With V trimmed by 3 bases and J by 6 bases, 14 bases remained unmatched. Germline V lookup: CDR1 SGHRS, CDR2 YFSETQ. This CDR3 comprises 17 residues. CDR3 residues: CASSSDGGAGGRNEQFF. For the CDR3, the DNA is TGCGCCAGCAGCTCGGACGGTGGGGCAGGGGGCCGCAATGAGCAGTTCTTC.

This clone was seen a single time. The V gene is TRBV5-1, the J gene TRBJ1-1; D remains ambiguous. Trimming pared 1 base from V and 4 bases from J, leaving 8 bases between. Germline V gives CDR1 SGHRS, CDR2 YFSETQ. The CDR3 has 13 residues. The CDR3 here is CASSLSTVTEAFF. The CDR3 coding sequence is TGCGCCAGCAGCTTGTCCACAGTCACTGAAGCTTTCTTT.

The rearrangement joins TRBV30 to TRBJ1-2; D might be TRBD1 (6 bases). Trimming took off 2 bases at V and 6 bases at J, with 7 bases between the two ends. The CDR3 consists of 11 residues. Germline V gene sequence: CDR1 GTSNPN, CDR2 SVGIG (reference sequence). The DNA for the CDR3 is TGTGCCTGGAGTACAGGGAATGGCTACACCTTC. Protein product: CAWSTGNGYTF.

The V call is TRBV20-1, the J call TRBJ1-6; D unclear. Germline values: CDR1 DFQATT, CDR2 SNEGSKA (reference sequence). V was shortened by 3 bases and J by 5 bases, with 11 bases between the two germline ends. The CDR3 sequence is 14 residues long. The CDR3 coding sequence is TGCAGTGCTAGTAATCGGGGAGATAATTCACCCCTCCACTTT. This encodes CSASNRGDNSPLHF.

V is TRBV21-1 and J is TRBJ2-7; the D segment call TRBD2 is taken from the table without a DNA check. TRBV21-1 constitutes a pseudogene. This CDR3 region has 16 residues. CDR3 nucleotide sequence: TGTGCCAGCAGCACAAGGTCGCGGACTAGCGGCTTGGAGCAGTACTTC. Translation: CASSTRSRTSGLEQYF.

The CDR3 DNA reads TGTGCCAGCAGCTTTGGACAGGCGCCAGGGGACTATGGCTACACCTTC. This gives the protein CASSFGQAPGDYGYTF. The chain carries TRBV5-6 and TRBJ1-2, with TRBD1 identical over 7 bases. CDR3 length: 16 residues. V lost 2 bases and J lost 3; bases outside the gene matches: 10. Germline CDR1 reads SGHDT; CDR2 reads YYEEEE.

The chain recombines TRBV10-3 with TRBJ1-4, with 10 bases aligning to TRBD1. The CDR3 runs to 18 residues. J lost 8 bases, V lost 0 bases, and 12 bases had no gene match. CDR1 ENHRY and CDR2 SYGVKD come from the germline V gene. The CDR3 here is CAISESKFRTGGLEKLFF. In nucleotides, the CDR3 is TGTGCCATCAGTGAGTCGAAGTTCCGGACAGGGGGTTTGGAAAAACTGTTTTTT.

The J gene is TRBJ1-1, the V gene TRBV5-1; a weak D match, TRBD1 (6 bases). The V gene lost 4 bases and the J gene lost 0 bases, with 16 bases spanning the gap. The CDR3 is 16 amino acids. The V gene's germline CDR1 is SGHRS and CDR2 YFSETQ. CDR3: CASSPPPGDMNTEAFF. The CDR3 DNA is TGCGCCAGCAGCCCACCTCCCGGGGACATGAACACTGAAGCTTTCTTT.

The chain employs TRBV20-1 and TRBJ1-2; D ambiguous. V lost 3 bases and J 1 base, leaving 3 bases between the germline ends. The CDR3 consists of 11 residues. Germline values: CDR1 DFQATT, CDR2 SNEGSKA (reference sequence). The CDR3 spells CSASSNYGYTF. In DNA form, the CDR3 reads TGCAGTGCTAGCAGTAACTATGGCTACACCTTC.

This clone was detected only once. The gene calls are TRBV5-1 and TRBJ1-1; TRBD1 agrees at 10 bases. Germline-derived CDR1 and CDR2 are SGHRS and YFSETQ. The CDR3 totals 15 residues. Trimming took 3 bases from V and 5 from J; bases not matched to a gene: 7. The CDR3 sequence: CASSYGQGGGTEAFF. The DNA for the CDR3 is TGCGCCAGCAGCTACGGACAGGGGGGAGGGACTGAAGCTTTCTTT. The variable domain in full, with the rest retrieved from reference TRBV5-1 and TRBJ1-1, is KAGVTQTPRYLIKTRGQQVTLSCSPISGHRSVSWYQQTPGQGLQFLFEYFSETQRNKGNFPGRFSGRQFSNSRSEMNVSTLELGDSALYLCASSYGQGGGTEAFFGQGTRLTVV.

This chain joins TRBV25-1 and TRBJ1-3; no definite D call. The germline V gene encodes CDR1 MGHDK and CDR2 SYGVNS. V was clipped by 6 bases and J by 1 base, with 10 bases between them. The CDR3 covers 14 residues. CDR3 in DNA: TGTGCCAGCAGCCAGGCGCATTCTGGAAACACCATATATTTT. Translated, it gives CASSQAHSGNTIYF.

V and J are TRBV7-9 and TRBJ2-5, with TRBD2 identical over 14 bases. The CDR3 is 19 amino acids. After removal of 5 bases from V and 5 bases from J, the junction contained 16 bases not matched to a gene. Germline-derived CDR1 and CDR2 are SEHNR and FQNEAQ (reference sequence). The CDR3 nucleotides read TGTGCCAGCAGCCCGCGCGGACTAGCGGGAGGTGTGTTCGGGGAGACCCAGTACTTC. Its protein product is CASSPRGLAGGVFGETQYF. Variable domain in full (rest from reference TRBV7-9 and TRBJ2-5): DTGVSQNPRHKITKRGQNVTFRCDPISEHNRLYWYRQTLGQGPEFLTYFQNEAQLEKSRLLSDRFSAERPKGSFSTLEIQRTEQGDSAMYLCASSPRGLAGGVFGETQYFGPGTRLLVL.

The chain joins TRBV7-8 to TRBJ1-3, with 8 bases fitting TRBD1. The junction had 9 bases not matched to a gene; V was cut back by 5 bases and J by 6 bases. Germline V lookup: CDR1 SGHVS, CDR2 FQNEAQ. The CDR3 runs to 15 residues. CDR3 coding DNA: TGTGCCAGCAGCCCAGACAGGGGATACGAAAACACCATATATTTT. This translates into CASSPDRGYENTIYF.

The chain is built from TRBV2 and TRBJ1-2; 7 bases line up with TRBD1. With V trimmed by 4 bases and J by 4 bases, 12 bases remained unmatched. This CDR3 has 16 amino acids. The V gene's germline CDR1 is SNHLY and CDR2 FYNNEI. The CDR3 DNA is TGTGCCAGCAGTGGACCTAGGGGGCGCACCCCCTATGGCTACACCTTC. This sequence encodes CASSGPRGRTPYGYTF.

This clone was detected once. This chain uses TRBV29-1 with TRBJ2-3, with 9 nucleotides matching TRBD2. From germline, CDR1 is SQVTM and CDR2 ANQGSEA. The CDR3 consists of 15 residues. V shed 7 bases, J shed 3 bases, and the junction held 11 bases outside the gene matches. In nucleotides, the CDR3 is TGCAGCGCAGCAGACGCCACTAGCGGGACAGATACGCAGTATTTT. It codes for CSAADATSGTDTQYF.

The genes are TRBV5-1 and TRBJ2-2, with D possibly matching TRBD1 (6 bases). Germline loops: CDR1 SGHRS, CDR2 YFSETQ. V was pared by 1 base and J by 4 bases, with 14 bases between. The length of the CDR3 is 16 residues. CDR3 region: CASSLLAGGTTGELFF. CDR3 DNA sequence: TGCGCCAGCAGCTTGCTAGCTGGGGGCACCACCGGGGAGCTGTTTTTT.

The V and J genes are TRBV4-1 and TRBJ2-1; possibly TRBD1 for D (6 bases). Per the germline V gene, CDR1 is MGHRA and CDR2 is YSYEKL. Trimming pared 2 bases from V and 7 bases from J, leaving 15 bases between. The CDR3 covers 15 residues. The chain's CDR3 is CASSQSRRGENEQFF. CDR3 in DNA: TGCGCCAGCAGCCAATCCCGCAGGGGTGAGAATGAGCAGTTCTTC.

The rearrangement uses TRBV5-4 and TRBJ1-1; D is ambiguous. The germline V gene encodes CDR1 SGHNT and CDR2 YYREEE (reference sequence). There are 14 residues in the CDR3. V was pared by 3 bases and J by 10 bases, with 19 bases between. The CDR3 sequence is CASSSQRSATGAFF. Here the CDR3 DNA reads TGTGCCAGCAGCTCGCAAAGATCGGCGACGGGAGCTTTCTTT.